Each of the 8 T cell receptor beta chains below was sequenced from the same sample in a study of CD4+ T cells in melanoma (dated by TCRdb to about 2022). The library came from the immunoSEQ multiplex PCR assay. The clones in this table, taken by TCRdb from immuneACCESS, are in-frame only. Not every clone is retained; where verified, under half of the shortfall comes from an unresolved V gene, and the cause of the rest is unknown. The sample yields roughly 4,400 clones; about three fifths were counted once. The ten largest clones take up 30% of the sample. Sequencing was performed on cells from a culture (not recorded whether cultured in vitro). These receptors were collected from a human donor with melanoma.

The sample holds a few counts of this clone. The gene calls are TRBV7-3 and TRBJ2-7, with D possibly matching TRBD1 (6 bases). Germline-derived CDR1 and CDR2 are SGHTA and FQGTGA. CDR3 length equals 15 residues. V was pared by 1 base and J by 4 bases, with 14 bases between. CDR3 in amino acids: CASSLIPSGQYEQYF. The CDR3 bases are TGTGCCAGCAGCTTAATCCCCTCCGGACAGTACGAGCAGTACTTC.

This clone was counted a single time. The chain combines TRBV19 with TRBJ1-5, with D tentatively TRBD1 (6 bases). The ends were cut back, 4 bases at V and 0 bases at J, with 10 bases in the middle. Germline V gene lookup returns CDR1 LNHDA and CDR2 SQIVND (reference sequence). The CDR3 has 15 amino acids. The CDR3: CASSTGAYSNQPQHF. The CDR3 nucleotides are TGTGCCAGTAGTACAGGGGCTTATAGCAATCAGCCCCAGCATTTT.

V gene TRBV7-3 combines with J gene TRBJ2-3; D perhaps matches TRBD1 (5 bases). The CDR3 is made up of 14 amino acids. Trimming took 3 bases from V and 1 from J, leaving 8 bases between them. Per germline, CDR1 SGHTA and CDR2 FQGTGA. Written as DNA, the CDR3 is TGTGCCAGCAGCTTCCAGGGTGGCACAGATACGCAGTATTTT. Translating gives CASSFQGGTDTQYF.

This clone has a single count. The J gene is TRBJ2-1, the V gene TRBV13; D perhaps matches TRBD2 (6 bases). Germline V gene lookup returns CDR1 PRHDT and CDR2 FYEKMQ (reference sequence). Trimming removed 1 base at V and 8 bases at J, with 18 bases between. This CDR3 region has 16 residues. CDR3 nucleotide sequence: TGTGCCAGCAGCTTAGCCGGACTAACCCCCTGGGATGAGCAGTTCTTC. Translating it yields CASSLAGLTPWDEQFF.

This chain joins TRBV27 and TRBJ1-1; possibly TRBD1 for D (5 bases). Germline CDR1 reads MNHEY; CDR2 reads SMNVEV (reference sequence). This CDR3 comprises 14 residues. Trimming left V 3 bases short and J 6 bases short, with 14 bases between. For the CDR3, the DNA is TGTGCCAGCAGTTTTCTCTCGCCGACAGCTGAAGCTTTCTTT. Encoded protein: CASSFLSPTAEAFF.

This chain joins TRBV5-1 and TRBJ2-1, with D unclear. CDR1 and CDR2 from the germline V gene are SGHRS and YFSETQ. Between the trimmed V and J ends, which lost 1 base and 2 bases, there was a span of 7 bases. The CDR3 runs 14 residues. The CDR3 nucleotides read TGCGCCAGCAGCTTGCTAGATCCCTACAATGAGCAGTTCTTC. Its protein product is CASSLLDPYNEQFF.

The rearrangement joins TRBV5-1 to TRBJ2-7; 10 bases align to TRBD2. J lost 3 bases, V lost 4 bases, and 19 bases had no gene match. This CDR3 is 19 amino acids long. Germline V lookup: CDR1 SGHRS, CDR2 YFSETQ. CDR3 region: CASSRGPGLAFRMRYEQYF. For the CDR3, the DNA is TGCGCCAGCAGCCGGGGACCGGGACTAGCGTTCCGTATGCGCTACGAGCAGTACTTC. The full variable domain, with the rest looked up from reference TRBV5-1 and TRBJ2-7, is KAGVTQTPRYLIKTRGQQVTLSCSPISGHRSVSWYQQTPGQGLQFLFEYFSETQRNKGNFPGRFSGRQFSNSRSEMNVSTLELGDSALYLCASSRGPGLAFRMRYEQYFGPGTRLTVT.

V is TRBV29-1 and J is TRBJ2-7; no clear D gene. CDR1 and CDR2 from the germline V gene are SQVTM and ANQGSEA. Trimming shortened V by 3 bases and J by 4 bases, and 10 bases separated the two germline ends. CDR3 length: 12 amino acids. The CDR3 DNA reads as TGCAGCGTTGATGGCCCAAAATACGAGCAGTACTTC. This codes for CSVDGPKYEQYF.